This T cell receptor (beta chain) was captured in a study of glioma-infiltrating T cells after dendritic cell vaccination. The time point denotes: after dendritic cell vaccination, including at tumor progression/relapse. Primers: 60 V beta forward and 13 J beta reverse. Data came from immunoSEQ multiplex PCR; TCRdb stores just in-frame clones and leaves some out. The sample yields approximately 110,000 clones, 85% to 90% seen once. Trimming removed 6 bases from V and 7 bases from J, with 15 bases in between. CDR1 is MNHEY and CDR2 is SVGAGI in the germline V gene. The CDR3 consists of 14 residues. The chain is built from TRBV6-5 and TRBJ2-2, with a weak D call TRBD2 (6 bases). The origin of this receptor is a human donor with glioblastoma. The sample here was blood, taken after dendritic cell vaccination. The CDR3: CASSGGSRSGELFF. Written as DNA, the CDR3 is TGTGCCAGCAGCGGAGGGAGTCGGAGCGGGGAGCTGTTTTTT.